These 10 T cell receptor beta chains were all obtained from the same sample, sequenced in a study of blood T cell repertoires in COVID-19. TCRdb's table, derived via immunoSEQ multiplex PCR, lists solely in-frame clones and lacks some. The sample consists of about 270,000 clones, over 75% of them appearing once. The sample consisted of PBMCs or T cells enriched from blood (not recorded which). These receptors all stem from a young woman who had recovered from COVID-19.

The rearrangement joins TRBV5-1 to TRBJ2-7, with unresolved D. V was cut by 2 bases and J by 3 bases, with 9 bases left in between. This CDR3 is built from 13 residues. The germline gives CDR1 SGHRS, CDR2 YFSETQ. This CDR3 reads CASSFITIYEQYF. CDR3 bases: TGCGCCAGCAGCTTTATCACTATCTACGAGCAGTACTTC.

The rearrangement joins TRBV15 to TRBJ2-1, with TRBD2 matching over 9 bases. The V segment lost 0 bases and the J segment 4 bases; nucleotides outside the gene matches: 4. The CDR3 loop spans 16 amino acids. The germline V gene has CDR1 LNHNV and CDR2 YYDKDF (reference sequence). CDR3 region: CATSRDLAGTYNEQFF. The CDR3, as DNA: TGTGCCACCAGCAGAGATCTAGCGGGAACTTACAATGAGCAGTTCTTC.

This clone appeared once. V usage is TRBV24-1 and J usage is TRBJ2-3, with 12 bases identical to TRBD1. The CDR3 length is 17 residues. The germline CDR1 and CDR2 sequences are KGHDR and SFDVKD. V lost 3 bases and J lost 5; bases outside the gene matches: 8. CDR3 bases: TGTGCCACCAGTGATCCCGGGGGACAGGGGGCTATAGATACGCAGTATTTT. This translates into CATSDPGGQGAIDTQYF.

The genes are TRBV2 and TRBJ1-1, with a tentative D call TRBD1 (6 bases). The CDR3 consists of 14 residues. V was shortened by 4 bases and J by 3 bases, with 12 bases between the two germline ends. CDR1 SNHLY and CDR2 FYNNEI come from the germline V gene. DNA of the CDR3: TGTGCCAGCAGTGGAATCAGGGGCGACACTGAAGCTTTCTTT. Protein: CASSGIRGDTEAFF.

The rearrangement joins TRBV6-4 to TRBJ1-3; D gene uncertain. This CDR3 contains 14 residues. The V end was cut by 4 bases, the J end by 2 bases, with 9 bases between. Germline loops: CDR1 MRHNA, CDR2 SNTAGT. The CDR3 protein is CASSGSGAGNTIYF. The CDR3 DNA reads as TGTGCCAGCAGTGGGAGCGGAGCTGGAAACACCATATATTTT.

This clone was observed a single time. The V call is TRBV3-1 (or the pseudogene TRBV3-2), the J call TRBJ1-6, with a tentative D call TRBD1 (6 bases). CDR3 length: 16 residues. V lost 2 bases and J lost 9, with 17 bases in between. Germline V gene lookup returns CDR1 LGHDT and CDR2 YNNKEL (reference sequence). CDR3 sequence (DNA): TGTGCCAGCAGCCAAACTGGTTGGCAGGGGATTTCACCCCTCCACTTT. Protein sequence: CASSQTGWQGISPLHF.

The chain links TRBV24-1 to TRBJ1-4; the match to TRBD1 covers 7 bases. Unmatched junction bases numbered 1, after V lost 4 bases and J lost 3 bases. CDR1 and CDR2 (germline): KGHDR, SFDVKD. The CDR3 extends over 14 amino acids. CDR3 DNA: TGTGCCACCAGTGAGGGGACAGCTAATGAAAAACTGTTTTTT. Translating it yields CATSEGTANEKLFF.

The CDR3 coding sequence is TGTGCCAGTAGTATCGGCACAGGGGGACTAGCCAAAAACATTCAGTACTTC. It encodes CASSIGTGGLAKNIQYF. This chain uses TRBV19 with TRBJ2-4, with TRBD1 identical over 8 bases. In germline, CDR1 is LNHDA, CDR2 SQIVND (reference sequence). J gave up 0 bases and V 3 bases, and 7 bases lay outside the gene matches. The CDR3 extends over 17 amino acids.

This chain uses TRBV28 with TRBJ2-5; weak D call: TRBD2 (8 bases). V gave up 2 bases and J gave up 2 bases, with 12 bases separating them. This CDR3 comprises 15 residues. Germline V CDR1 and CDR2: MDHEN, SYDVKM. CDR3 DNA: TGTGCCAGCAGTTTACGGGGGGGACAGCAAGAGACCCAGTACTTC. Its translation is CASSLRGGQQETQYF.

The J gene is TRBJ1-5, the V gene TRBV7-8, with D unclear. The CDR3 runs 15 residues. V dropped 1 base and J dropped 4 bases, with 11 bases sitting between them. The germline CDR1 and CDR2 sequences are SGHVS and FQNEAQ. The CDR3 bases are TGTGCCAGCAGCTTAGTTTCCGGGGTAAATCAGCCCCAGCATTTT. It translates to CASSLVSGVNQPQHF. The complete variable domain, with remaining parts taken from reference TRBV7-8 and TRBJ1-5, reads GAGVSQSPRYKVAKRGQDVALRCDPISGHVSLFWYQQALGQGPEFLTYFQNEAQLDKSGLPSDRFFAERPEGSVSTLKIQRTQQEDSAVYLCASSLVSGVNQPQHFGDGTRLSIL.